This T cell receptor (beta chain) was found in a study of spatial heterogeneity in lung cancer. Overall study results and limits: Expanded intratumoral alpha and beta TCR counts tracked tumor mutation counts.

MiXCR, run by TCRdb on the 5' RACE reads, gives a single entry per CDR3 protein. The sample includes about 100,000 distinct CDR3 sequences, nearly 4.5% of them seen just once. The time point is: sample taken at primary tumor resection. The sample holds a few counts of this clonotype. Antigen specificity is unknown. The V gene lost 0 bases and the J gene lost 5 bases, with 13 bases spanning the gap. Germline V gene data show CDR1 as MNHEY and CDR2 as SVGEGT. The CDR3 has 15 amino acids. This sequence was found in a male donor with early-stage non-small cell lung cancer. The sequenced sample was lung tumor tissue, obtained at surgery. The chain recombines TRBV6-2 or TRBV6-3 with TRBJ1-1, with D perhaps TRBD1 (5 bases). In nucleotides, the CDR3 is TGTGCCAGCAGTTACTCGATGACAGCTATAACTGAAGCTTTCTTT. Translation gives CASSYSMTAITEAFF.